Each of the 31 T cell receptor beta chains below was sequenced from the same sample in a study of T cells in localized non-small cell lung cancer. Data came from immunoSEQ multiplex PCR; TCRdb stores just in-frame clones and leaves some out. The sample holds roughly 16,000 clones, approximately 89% seen once. This material consisted of peripheral blood, taken before any cancer treatment. These receptors all come from a female donor aged 60 or older with stage I squamous cell lung carcinoma.

The chain combines TRBV19 with TRBJ2-1, with D possibly matching TRBD2 (5 bases). Germline V gene data show CDR1 as LNHDA and CDR2 as SQIVND (reference sequence). The CDR3 is 16 residues long. The germline V and J ends were trimmed by 5 bases and 5 bases, with 19 bases remaining between them. CDR3 loop: CASSSPPGYRHNEQFF. CDR3 sequence (DNA): TGTGCCAGTAGTTCTCCTCCGGGGTATAGGCACAATGAGCAGTTCTTC.

The chain combines TRBV29-1 with TRBJ1-5; D unclear. V gave up 6 bases and J gave up 0 bases, with 9 bases separating them. The CDR3 has 13 residues. CDR1 is SQVTM and CDR2 is ANQGSEA in the germline V gene. CDR3 nucleotides: TGCAGCGTGATAGCGAGTAGCAATCAGCCCCAGCATTTT. Residues: CSVIASSNQPQHF. Supplemented by reference TRBV29-1 and TRBJ1-5, the full variable domain reads SAVISQKPSRDICQRGTSLTIQCQVDSQVTMMFWYRQQPGQSLTLIATANQGSEATYESGFVIDKFPISRPNLTFSTLTVSNMSPEDSSIYLCSVIASSNQPQHFGDGTRLSIL.

The chain recombines TRBV7-2 with TRBJ2-7; 8 nucleotides line up with TRBD1. The CDR3 contains 16 residues. Looked up from germline, CDR1 is SGHTA and CDR2 is FQGNSA. Trimming removed 2 bases from V and 2 bases from J; junction bases left unmatched: 8. CDR3 sequence reads: CASSLQTGALAYEQYF. DNA of the CDR3: TGTGCCAGCAGCTTACAGACAGGGGCCTTAGCCTACGAGCAGTACTTC.

This clone was observed a handful of times. CDR3 protein: CASSITEGTEAFF. The CDR3 nucleotides read TGTGCCAGTAGTATTACCGAGGGGACTGAAGCTTTCTTT. J is TRBJ1-1 and V is TRBV19, with D perhaps TRBD1 (5 bases). CDR3 length equals 13 residues. In germline, CDR1 is LNHDA, CDR2 SQIVND (reference sequence). The V and J ends lost 3 bases and 5 bases respectively, with 10 bases between them.

The rearrangement links TRBV5-1 to TRBJ2-2; D might be TRBD1 (6 bases). V lost 2 bases and J lost 4, with 12 bases in between. CDR1 is SGHRS, CDR2 YFSETQ, per germline. This CDR3 contains 15 residues. The CDR3 DNA reads TGCGCCAGCAGCTTTTCAGGGGCGAGCACCGGGGAGCTGTTTTTT. Amino acids: CASSFSGASTGELFF.

In DNA form, the CDR3 reads TGTGCCAGTAGTATCGGCAGGGGGACTGAAGCTTTCTTT. Protein: CASSIGRGTEAFF. This chain links TRBV19 with TRBJ1-1; TRBD1 aligns across 7 bases. This CDR3 region has 13 residues. Germline V CDR1 and CDR2: LNHDA, SQIVND (reference sequence). The V segment lost 3 bases and the J segment 5 bases; nucleotides outside the gene matches: 3. The variable domain in full, with the rest retrieved from reference TRBV19 and TRBJ1-1, is DGGITQSPKYLFRKEGQNVTLSCEQNLNHDAMYWYRQDPGQGLRLIYYSQIVNDFQKGDIAEGYSVSREKKESFPLTVTSAQKNPTAFYLCASSIGRGTEAFFGQGTRLTVV.

This clone was found a few times. This sequence joins TRBV19 and TRBJ2-1; D gene ambiguous. CDR1 and CDR2 from the germline V gene are LNHDA and SQIVND (reference sequence). The CDR3 has 12 residues. Trimming removed 6 bases at V and 8 bases at J, with 11 bases between. Here the CDR3 reads CASRHLGYEQFF. CDR3 DNA sequence: TGTGCCAGTAGGCACCTGGGCTATGAGCAGTTCTTC.

This chain connects TRBV4-1 to TRBJ2-7; 7 bases fit TRBD2. Germline assignment: CDR1 MGHRA and CDR2 YSYEKL. V shed 3 bases and J 4 bases; nucleotides not matched to a gene: 6. There are 14 residues in the CDR3. The CDR3 DNA sequence: TGCGCCAGCAGCCAGGGATGGGGGGGGTACGAGCAGTACTTC. This translates into CASSQGWGGYEQYF.

V usage is TRBV30 and J usage is TRBJ1-5; D is unresolved. The germline V gene has CDR1 GTSNPN and CDR2 SVGIG (reference sequence). V lost 2 bases and J lost 7, with 12 bases in between. This CDR3 has 13 residues. The CDR3 reads CAWSNGPRQPQHF. DNA of the CDR3: TGTGCCTGGAGTAATGGGCCGAGGCAGCCCCAGCATTTT.

This CDR3 is CASSLAGTSGAGGELFF. CDR3 nucleotide sequence: TGTGCCAGCAGTTTGGCCGGGACTAGCGGGGCGGGCGGGGAGCTGTTTTTT. The chain combines TRBV28 with TRBJ2-2; 13 nucleotides match TRBD2. Trimming removed 3 bases from V and 7 bases from J; junction bases left unmatched: 8. This CDR3 spans 17 amino acids. CDR1 MDHEN and CDR2 SYDVKM come from the germline V gene. Together with reference TRBV28 and TRBJ2-2, the CDR3 gives the full variable domain: DVKVTQSSRYLVKRTGEKVFLECVQDMDHENMFWYRQDPGLGLRLIYFSYDVKMKEKGDIPEGYSVSREKKERFSLILESASTNQTSMYLCASSLAGTSGAGGELFFGEGSRLTVL.

CDR3 nucleotides: TGTGCCAGCAGCTTGAGGCCAGTATCTAATGAGCAGTTCTTC. This translates into CASSLRPVSNEQFF. This chain links TRBV5-6 with TRBJ2-1, with D hard to call. This CDR3 contains 14 residues. Germline V CDR1 and CDR2: SGHDT, YYEEEE. Trimming removed 1 base from V and 7 bases from J, with 12 bases in between.

The chain links TRBV4-1 to TRBJ2-3; 12 bases fit TRBD2. The germline CDR1 and CDR2 sequences are MGHRA and YSYEKL. The CDR3 has 18 amino acids. V shed 1 base and J 4 bases; nucleotides not matched to a gene: 9. DNA for the CDR3: TGCGCCAGCAGCCAAGCGGACTCTAGCGGGGGGGAAGCAGATACGCAGTATTTT. Encoded protein: CASSQADSSGGEADTQYF.

This rearrangement joins TRBV7-2 to TRBJ2-7; 7 nucleotides match TRBD1. CDR1 and CDR2 (germline): SGHTA, FQGNSA. This CDR3 spans 14 amino acids. After removal of 5 bases from V and 2 bases from J, the junction contained 6 bases not matched to a gene. The CDR3 coding sequence is TGTGCCAGCAGCATACCACAGGGGCCCTACGAGCAGTACTTC. It translates to CASSIPQGPYEQYF.

This clone is a singleton in its sample. The chain employs TRBV10-3 and TRBJ2-7; D perhaps matches TRBD1 (5 bases). Germline V gene data show CDR1 as ENHRY and CDR2 as SYGVKD. The CDR3 loop spans 12 amino acids. The germline V and J ends were trimmed by 3 bases and 5 bases, with 8 bases remaining between them. This CDR3 reads CAISESGNEQYF. CDR3 coding DNA: TGTGCCATCAGTGAATCAGGGAACGAGCAGTACTTC.

The J gene is TRBJ2-6, the V gene TRBV11-3; no clear D. The V end was cut by 4 bases, the J end by 5 bases, with 21 bases between. The germline V gene encodes CDR1 SGHNT and CDR2 YENEEA. The CDR3 runs 18 residues. The CDR3 sequence: CASSSLSRRQSRANVLTF. In DNA, the CDR3 is TGTGCCAGCAGCTCGTTATCGAGACGACAAAGTCGGGCCAACGTCCTGACTTTC. Combining the CDR3 with reference TRBV11-3 and TRBJ2-6 gives the whole variable domain EAGVVQSPRYKIIEKKQPVAFWCNPISGHNTLYWYLQNLGQGPELLIRYENEEAVDDSQLPKDRFSAERLKGVDSTLKIQPAELGDSAVYLCASSSLSRRQSRANVLTFGAGSRLTVL.

V usage is TRBV30 and J usage is TRBJ1-1, with TRBD1 matching over 7 bases. V shed 4 bases, J shed 0 bases, and the junction held 5 bases outside the gene matches. Per germline, CDR1 GTSNPN and CDR2 SVGIG (reference sequence). The CDR3 has 14 amino acids. This chain's CDR3 is CAWTHRGMNTEAFF. CDR3 bases: TGTGCCTGGACCCACAGGGGAATGAACACTGAAGCTTTCTTT.

The CDR3 region is CASSLMAGARLSEQFF. CDR3 in DNA: TGTGCCAGCAGCTTAATGGCGGGGGCCCGGTTGTCTGAGCAGTTCTTC. This chain joins TRBV11-2 and TRBJ2-1; D is possibly TRBD2 (7 bases). This CDR3 comprises 16 residues. Germline V CDR1 and CDR2: SGHAT, FQNNGV. Trimming took off 2 bases at V and 9 bases at J, with 20 bases between the two ends. Drawing the rest from reference TRBV11-2 and TRBJ2-1, the complete variable domain is EAGVAQSPRYKIIEKRQSVAFWCNPISGHATLYWYQQILGQGPKLLIQFQNNGVVDDSQLPKDRFSAERLKGVDSTLKIQPAKLEDSAVYLCASSLMAGARLSEQFFGPGTRLTVL.

CDR3 sequence reads: CASSYRNTEAFF. CDR3 bases: TGTGCCAGCAGTTACCGGAACACTGAAGCTTTCTTT. V usage is TRBV6-5 and J usage is TRBJ1-1; D is undetermined. Trimming took off 2 bases at V and 1 base at J, with 2 bases between the two ends. The CDR3 is 12 amino acids. Looked up from germline, CDR1 is MNHEY and CDR2 is SVGAGI.

This clone showed up just once. The chain has TRBV27 and TRBJ2-7; 7 bases are shared with TRBD2. Germline V CDR1 and CDR2: MNHEY, SMNVEV (reference sequence). This CDR3 spans 13 amino acids. Trimming at V came to 6 bases and at J to 2 bases, leaving 4 bases not matched to a gene. This chain's CDR3 is CASRRGLTYEQYF. CDR3 DNA: TGTGCCAGCAGAAGGGGACTAACCTACGAGCAGTACTTC.

Only a few counts were recorded for this clone. The chain uses TRBV19 and TRBJ2-5; 7 bases are a match to TRBD2. The CDR3 loop spans 14 amino acids. The germline CDR1 and CDR2 sequences are LNHDA and SQIVND (reference sequence). V lost 3 bases to trimming and J lost 4 bases; unmatched junction nucleotides: 5. The CDR3 loop reads CASSIQRDSETQYF. The CDR3 DNA sequence: TGTGCCAGTAGTATCCAGCGGGACTCAGAGACCCAGTACTTC. Looking up the rest from reference TRBV19 and TRBJ2-5 gives the full variable domain: DGGITQSPKYLFRKEGQNVTLSCEQNLNHDAMYWYRQDPGQGLRLIYYSQIVNDFQKGDIAEGYSVSREKKESFPLTVTSAQKNPTAFYLCASSIQRDSETQYFGPGTRLLVL.

This chain joins TRBV27 and TRBJ1-5; unclear D gene. The V gene lost 7 bases and the J gene lost 4 bases, with 17 bases spanning the gap. Germline lookup yields CDR1 MNHEY and CDR2 SMNVEV (reference sequence). The CDR3 sequence is 15 residues long. The chain's CDR3 is CASNPWSSTNQPQHF. In DNA, the CDR3 is TGTGCCAGCAATCCTTGGTCCTCCACAAATCAGCCCCAGCATTTT.

This chain joins TRBV6-5 and TRBJ1-2; maybe TRBD1 (5 bases). In germline, CDR1 is MNHEY, CDR2 SVGAGI. V was shortened by 2 bases and J by 5 bases, with 9 bases between the two germline ends. The CDR3 is 13 amino acids. Here the CDR3 reads CASSYGAGYGYTF. The CDR3 DNA sequence: TGTGCCAGCAGTTACGGGGCCGGATATGGCTACACCTTC.

This clone was observed a single time. This chain uses TRBV2 with TRBJ2-3, with TRBD2 identical over 9 bases. The V gene's germline CDR1 is SNHLY and CDR2 FYNNEI. Trimming removed 6 bases from V and 4 bases from J; junction bases left unmatched: 8. This CDR3 region has 15 residues. Here the CDR3 DNA reads TGTGCCAGCAGCGCGGGGGGGGTTCACCCAGATACGCAGTATTTT. This translates into CASSAGGVHPDTQYF.

This clone occurred a few times. The chain is built from TRBV7-9 and TRBJ1-1; D gene unclear. Looked up from germline, CDR1 is SEHNR and CDR2 is FQNEAQ (reference sequence). There are 12 residues in the CDR3. The V gene lost 6 bases and the J gene lost 3 bases, with 8 bases spanning the gap. The CDR3: CASRYRDTEAFF. Written as DNA, the CDR3 is TGTGCCAGCAGATACCGGGACACTGAAGCTTTCTTT. The variable domain in full, with the rest retrieved from reference TRBV7-9 and TRBJ1-1, is DTGVSQNPRHKITKRGQNVTFRCDPISEHNRLYWYRQTLGQGPEFLTYFQNEAQLEKSRLLSDRFSAERPKGSFSTLEIQRTEQGDSAMYLCASRYRDTEAFFGQGTRLTVV.

Within the sample, this clone is large. This chain joins TRBV27 and TRBJ1-1, with 8 bases identical to TRBD1. Per germline, CDR1 MNHEY and CDR2 SMNVEV (reference sequence). The CDR3 runs 15 residues. The junction had 12 bases not matched to a gene; V was cut back by 5 bases and J by 7 bases. As DNA, the CDR3 is TGTGCCAGCAGTGCCCGGACAGGGAGGATCGGTGAAGCTTTCTTT. Translation: CASSARTGRIGEAFF.

The V call is TRBV7-6, the J call TRBJ2-3; the D gene is possibly TRBD1 (5 bases). The length of the CDR3 is 14 residues. V was trimmed by 0 bases and J by 4 bases, leaving 8 bases between them. CDR1 is SGHVS, CDR2 FNYEAQ, per germline. In DNA form, the CDR3 reads TGTGCCAGCAGCTTAGCGGTAGGGGCAGATACGCAGTATTTT. Its translation: CASSLAVGADTQYF.

The rearrangement joins TRBV28 to TRBJ2-5; D may correspond to TRBD1 or TRBD2 (5 bases each). The V gene lost 5 bases and the J gene lost 1 base, with 11 bases spanning the gap. CDR1 and CDR2 from the germline V gene are MDHEN and SYDVKM. The CDR3 contains 14 residues. The CDR3 sequence is CASSALRGQETQYF. The CDR3 coding sequence is TGTGCCAGCAGTGCGTTGAGGGGCCAAGAGACCCAGTACTTC.

The rearrangement joins TRBV10-2 to TRBJ2-7, with D maybe TRBD2 (6 bases). CDR1 WSHSY and CDR2 SAAADI come from the germline V gene. The CDR3 has 14 residues. V dropped 0 bases and J dropped 3 bases, with 9 bases sitting between them. This CDR3 reads CASSESSGRYEQYF. As DNA, the CDR3 is TGCGCCAGCAGTGAGTCTAGCGGTCGCTACGAGCAGTACTTC.

CDR3 residues: CASSLGFSDHSDGYTF. CDR3 in DNA: TGTGCCAGCAGCTTGGGTTTCTCTGATCACTCTGATGGCTACACCTTC. This chain joins TRBV5-6 and TRBJ1-2, with unresolved D. Per the germline V gene, CDR1 is SGHDT and CDR2 is YYEEEE. Between the trimmed V and J ends, which lost 0 bases and 6 bases, there was a span of 18 bases. The CDR3 has 16 residues.

The chain is built from TRBV29-1 and TRBJ1-2; 7 bases match TRBD1. The CDR3 runs to 11 residues. From germline, CDR1 is SQVTM and CDR2 ANQGSEA. Trimming removed 5 bases from V and 6 bases from J; junction bases left unmatched: 3. The CDR3 loop is CSVTGANGYTF. CDR3 nucleotides: TGCAGCGTTACAGGGGCCAATGGCTACACCTTC.

The rearrangement links TRBV10-1 to TRBJ2-1; 9 nucleotides agree with TRBD1. Germline assignment: CDR1 WNHNN and CDR2 SYGVQD (reference sequence). This CDR3 comprises 16 residues. V lost 3 bases, J lost 3 bases, and 6 bases stayed unmatched. CDR3 sequence reads: CASSDRGDRVYNEQFF. The DNA for the CDR3 is TGCGCCAGCAGTGATCGGGGGGACAGGGTCTACAATGAGCAGTTCTTC.